What follows is one TCR beta chain and its context. Its cognate antigen has yet to be identified. No base quality information exists; no much larger clone differs at one position. These data are taken from a study of post-analysis software for immune sequencing data (dated by TCRdb to the mid-2010s). As for the study more broadly: Recorded disease courses included relapsing-remitting, secondary progressive and progressive-relapsing multiple sclerosis, with some patients lacking subtype annotation. The patient repertoires were set against under 12 previously published healthy control repertoires from donors whose ages ranged from 6 to 25 years. A subset of samples was prepared in parallel using single-end sample barcoding, then pooled and co-amplified after Illumina adapter ligation.

Study-wide findings and limitations: Normalized Chao1 diversity was significantly lower in multiple sclerosis patients than controls, suggesting substantial peripheral T-cell clonal expansion. The multiple sclerosis patient group was slightly younger than the control group. A handful of TRBV segments, including TRBV5-6, TRBV5-1 and TRBV20-1, were significantly more frequent in patients than controls. Strong co-clustering of samples prepared in the same batch was shown by direct clustering with F measure, prompting a batch-effect correction.

To demonstrate the VDJtools post-analysis software, TCR beta repertoires were profiled from the peripheral blood of 10 to 15 young patients with multiple sclerosis. The patients with multiple sclerosis were children and adolescents between roughly 6 and 15 years of age. Based on the germline V gene (reference sequence), the CDR1 and CDR2 sequences are SGHKS and YYEKEE. The CDR3, cysteine through phenylalanine, is 14 amino acids long. The retained sequence is limited to the CDR3, 42 bases, with the frame set at the first base. Trimming at the junction amounts to 2 bases on V and 1 base on J, and the germline ends lie 9 bases apart. The library was made by PCR. Instrument on record: Illumina HiSeq 2500. To reduce PCR and sequencing biases, unique molecular identifiers were incorporated into the TCR beta cDNA libraries. About 0.5 million cDNA molecules were obtained for every 1 to 10 million input T cells, so each molecule roughly corresponded to one T cell. The patient libraries were prepared and sequenced using the same protocol as the earlier healthy control dataset. Within a given batch, samples were prepared together, multiplexed and sequenced on the same HiSeq lane. In the source study's methods: Raw barcoded reads were processed with MIGEC, discarding single-read molecular identifier groups before consensus assembly and CDR3 extraction. VDJtools was used for post-analysis of the clonotype tables, and diversity was normalized by down-sampling every dataset to the size of the smallest sample. In repertoire overlap clustering, CDR3 amino acid sequences, but not nucleotide sequences, were matched to correct batch-related cross-sample contamination. TCRdb itself trimmed the public reads at Q25 with fastp, ran MiXCR and retained productive beta chains. Rows are unified per CDR3 protein, each entry keeping the most common DNA and genes. V and J calls and clone size were set by TCRdb, not the authors. This sample holds approximately 630,000 distinct CDR3 sequences; 59% were observed only once. The ten most abundant clones make up about 10% of the sample.

This TCR came from a girl aged 2-10 years with multiple sclerosis. Sequencing was carried out using blood. The chain joins TRBV5-5 to TRBJ1-1, with the identity of the D gene unclear. CDR3 protein: CASSLTHTNTEAFF. The sequenced DNA is TGTGCCAGCAGCTTAACTCACACGAACACTGAAGCTTTCTTT.